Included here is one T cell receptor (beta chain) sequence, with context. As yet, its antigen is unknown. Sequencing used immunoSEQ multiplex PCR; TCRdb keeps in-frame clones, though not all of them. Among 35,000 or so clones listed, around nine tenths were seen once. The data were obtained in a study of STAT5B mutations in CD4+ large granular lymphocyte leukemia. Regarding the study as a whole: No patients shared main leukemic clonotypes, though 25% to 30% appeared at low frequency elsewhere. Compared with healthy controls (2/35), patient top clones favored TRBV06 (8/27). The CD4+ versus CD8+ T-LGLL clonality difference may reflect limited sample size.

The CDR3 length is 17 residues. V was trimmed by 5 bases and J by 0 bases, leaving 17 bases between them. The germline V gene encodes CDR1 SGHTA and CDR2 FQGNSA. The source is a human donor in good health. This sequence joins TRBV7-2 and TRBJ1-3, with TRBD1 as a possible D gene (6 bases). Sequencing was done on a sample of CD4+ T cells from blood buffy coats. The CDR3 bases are TGTGCCAGCAGCCCGTCACAGGGAGGGACCTCTGGAAACACCATATATTTT. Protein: CASSPSQGGTSGNTIYF.